The 19 T cell receptor beta chains reported below all come from one sample, sequenced in a study of identical twins. TCRdb re-derived calls from the 5' RACE reads in MiXCR, one entry per CDR3 protein. Of about 100,000 distinct CDR3 sequences listed, 5.9% were seen once; the top ten hold less than 15%. What was sequenced was memory T cells sorted from blood. The receptor source for this set is a woman in her forties or fifties in good health.

This clonotype was detected many times. The chain couples TRBV12-3 or TRBV12-4 to TRBJ1-2, with D unresolved. The CDR3 loop spans 14 amino acids. Trimming stripped 1 base from V and 8 bases from J, with 14 bases between. The CDR3 loop reads CASSLEGLAGGYTF. In nucleotides, the CDR3 is TGTGCCAGCAGTTTAGAAGGGCTAGCGGGCGGCTACACCTTC.

This clonotype was counted many times. J is TRBJ2-1 and V is TRBV7-3, with TRBD2 matching 9 bases. V gave up 5 bases and J gave up 9 bases; unmatched junction bases: 8. Germline V gene lookup returns CDR1 SGHTA and CDR2 FQGTGA. This CDR3 is built from 14 residues. The DNA of the CDR3 is TGTGCCAGCAGCGCTGTGGGGACTAGCAGTGAGCAGTTCTTC. It specifies CASSAVGTSSEQFF.

This clonotype was counted at least ten times. The V call is TRBV20-1, the J call TRBJ2-2; 10 bases line up with TRBD2. Germline CDR1 and CDR2: DFQATT and SNEGSKA (reference sequence). CDR3 length: 14 amino acids. The V and J ends lost 6 bases and 3 bases, in that order; junction bases with no gene match: 4. CDR3 sequence (DNA): TGCAGTGCAAATAGCGGGAGGCACACCGGGGAGCTGTTTTTT. Its translation is CSANSGRHTGELFF.

In its sample, this clonotype was seen a few times. J is TRBJ2-2 and V is TRBV11-3; D unresolved. Germline CDR1 and CDR2: SGHNT and YENEEA. Trimming cost V 6 bases and J 1 base, with 6 bases left between them. The CDR3 totals 13 residues. This CDR3 is CASSLLNTGELFF. In DNA, the CDR3 is TGTGCCAGCAGTCTTTTGAACACCGGGGAGCTGTTTTTT.

As to this clonotype: Since a much larger clone is just one base distant, this may be a read error. The rearrangement uses TRBV11-3 and TRBJ1-4; 7 bases line up with TRBD1. V was pared by 8 bases and J by 4 bases, with 7 bases of the junction left unmatched. Germline values: CDR1 SGHNT, CDR2 YENEEA. This CDR3 spans 14 amino acids. The CDR3: CASGRGQLNEKLFF. The CDR3 nucleotides are TGTGCCAGCGGCCGGGGACAGCTTAATGAAAAACTGTTTTTT.

This clonotype was observed many times. This rearrangement joins TRBV10-3 to TRBJ2-3; possibly TRBD2 for D (5 bases). Germline CDR1 and CDR2: ENHRY and SYGVKD. The CDR3 is 13 amino acids. Trimming removed 2 bases at V and 5 bases at J, with 8 bases between. This CDR3 reads CAISEAEGDTQYF. The CDR3 DNA follows: TGTGCCATCAGTGAGGCAGAGGGAGATACGCAGTATTTT.

This clonotype came up many times. The genes are TRBV29-1 and TRBJ2-1; D uncertain. CDR1 and CDR2 from the germline V gene are SQVTM and ANQGSEA. This CDR3 region has 12 residues. Trimming left V 5 bases short and J 5 bases short, with 10 bases between. DNA of the CDR3: TGCAGCGTTCAACTCGGCAACAATGAGCAGTTCTTC. Translating it yields CSVQLGNNEQFF.

This clonotype was observed many times. V usage is TRBV11-2 and J usage is TRBJ1-2; D is undetermined. V shed 1 base and J shed 4 bases, with 13 bases lying between them. Germline lookup yields CDR1 SGHAT and CDR2 FQNNGV. This CDR3 contains 15 residues. CDR3 residues: CASSLVSFGPYGYTF. The CDR3 bases are TGTGCCAGCAGCTTAGTATCCTTCGGACCCTATGGCTACACCTTC.

This clonotype was counted many times. V usage is TRBV3-1 and J usage is TRBJ2-5, with D possibly being TRBD1 (6 bases). This CDR3 region has 14 residues. Between the trimmed V and J ends, which lost 6 bases and 4 bases, there was a span of 15 bases. CDR1 and CDR2 (germline): LGHDT, YNNKEL (reference sequence). CDR3 nucleotide sequence: TGTGCCAGCAGGCAAACAGGGTTGGGAGAGACCCAGTACTTC. It specifies CASRQTGLGETQYF.

This clonotype showed up many times. This chain connects TRBV5-1 to TRBJ1-1; 10 bases line up with TRBD1. This CDR3 has 17 amino acids. With V trimmed by 0 bases and J by 1 base, 6 bases remained unmatched. Germline V gene sequence: CDR1 SGHRS, CDR2 YFSETQ. In nucleotides, the CDR3 is TGCGCCAGCAGCTTGGAAGGACAGGGGGGAACGAACACTGAAGCTTTCTTT. This translates into CASSLEGQGGTNTEAFF.

The chain uses TRBV5-1 and TRBJ2-2, with 9 bases matching TRBD2. CDR3 length: 18 residues. V lost 2 bases and J lost 7; bases outside the gene matches: 15. Germline V gene sequence: CDR1 SGHRS, CDR2 YFSETQ. The CDR3 protein is CASSLLAGVEREHGELFF. CDR3 sequence (DNA): TGCGCCAGCAGCTTACTAGCGGGCGTAGAACGAGAACACGGGGAGCTGTTTTTT.

This clonotype showed up many times. This chain uses TRBV11-2 with TRBJ2-3; TRBD1 matches at 8 bases. Germline CDR1 is SGHAT and CDR2 is FQNNGV. The CDR3 totals 15 residues. V lost 7 bases, J lost 4 bases, and 10 bases stayed unmatched. The CDR3 DNA follows: TGTGCCAGCACCCTCCAGGGGGCTCGAGCAGATACGCAGTATTTT. This gives the protein CASTLQGARADTQYF.

This clonotype was observed many times. This sequence joins TRBV5-1 and TRBJ2-5; D is perhaps TRBD1 (5 bases). The CDR3 is made up of 15 amino acids. The germline V gene encodes CDR1 SGHRS and CDR2 YFSETQ. V lost 0 bases to trimming and J lost 5 bases, with 14 bases between them. The CDR3 DNA sequence: TGCGCCAGCAGCTTGGGCAGGGTAGCCACGGAGACCCAGTACTTC. It specifies CASSLGRVATETQYF.

The table lists this clonotype with many counts. This rearrangement joins TRBV6-1 to TRBJ2-4, with TRBD2 identical over 9 bases. Losses at the gene ends were 2 bases for V and 0 bases for J; bases not matched to a gene: 11. CDR1 and CDR2 from the germline V gene are MNHNS and SASEGT. The length of the CDR3 is 19 residues. The CDR3 DNA is TGTGCCAGCAGTGAAAGGATAGCGGGAGTGGACCTAGCCAAAAACATTCAGTACTTC. Its protein product is CASSERIAGVDLAKNIQYF.

The chain uses TRBV6-1 and TRBJ2-2; TRBD1 aligns across 7 bases. The J segment lost 4 bases and the V segment lost 0 bases, leaving 11 bases of the junction unmatched. The CDR3 consists of 18 residues. The germline V gene encodes CDR1 MNHNS and CDR2 SASEGT. The DNA for the CDR3 is TGTGCCAGCAGTGAAGCGTATGCAGGGGACAGCCTCACCGGGGAGCTGTTTTTT. Encoded protein: CASSEAYAGDSLTGELFF.

In its sample, this clonotype was seen many times. The chain employs TRBV24-1 and TRBJ2-1; D gene uncertain. V gave up 11 bases and J gave up 0 bases, with 10 bases separating them. Per the germline V gene, CDR1 is KGHDR and CDR2 is SFDVKD. The CDR3 totals 13 residues. In DNA, the CDR3 is TGTGCCATTCCGCTGAGCTCCTACAATGAGCAGTTCTTC. This codes for CAIPLSSYNEQFF.

At least ten counts were recorded for this clonotype. The chain links TRBV5-1 to TRBJ2-5; tentative D call: TRBD2 (6 bases). The germline V gene has CDR1 SGHRS and CDR2 YFSETQ. The CDR3 contains 16 residues. V shed 3 bases and J shed 5 bases, with 20 bases lying between them. The CDR3 sequence is CASSSSDAEGAETQYF. CDR3 DNA: TGCGCCAGCAGCTCTTCAGACGCGGAGGGTGCGGAGACCCAGTACTTC.

This clonotype was detected ten times or more. J is TRBJ1-5 and V is TRBV2; TRBD1 aligns across 7 bases. Germline V gives CDR1 SNHLY, CDR2 FYNNEI. This CDR3 has 14 residues. Trimming took 6 bases from V and 7 from J; bases not matched to a gene: 9. The CDR3 is CASSETGLRQPQHF. The CDR3 nucleotides read TGTGCCAGCAGCGAGACAGGGTTGAGACAGCCCCAGCATTTT.

This clonotype came up many times. The rearrangement uses TRBV12-3 or TRBV12-4 and TRBJ2-3; D is unresolved. The CDR3 covers 13 residues. The V and J ends lost 2 bases and 1 base respectively, with 4 bases between them. CDR3 protein: CASSLTGTDTQYF. The CDR3 region has the DNA TGTGCCAGCAGTTTAACAGGCACAGATACGCAGTATTTT.